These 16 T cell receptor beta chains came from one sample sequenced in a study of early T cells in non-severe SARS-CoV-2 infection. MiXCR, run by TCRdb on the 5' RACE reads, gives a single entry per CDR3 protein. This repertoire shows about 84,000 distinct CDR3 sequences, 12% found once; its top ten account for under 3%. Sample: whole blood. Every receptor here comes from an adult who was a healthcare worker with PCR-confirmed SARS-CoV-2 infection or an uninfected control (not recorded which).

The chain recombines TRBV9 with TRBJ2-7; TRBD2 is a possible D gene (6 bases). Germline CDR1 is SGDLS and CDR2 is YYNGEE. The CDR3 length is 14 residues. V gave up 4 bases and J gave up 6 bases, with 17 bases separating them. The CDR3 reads CASSPPPTSSEQYF. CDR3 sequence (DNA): TGTGCCAGCAGCCCGCCCCCGACTAGTTCCGAGCAGTACTTC.

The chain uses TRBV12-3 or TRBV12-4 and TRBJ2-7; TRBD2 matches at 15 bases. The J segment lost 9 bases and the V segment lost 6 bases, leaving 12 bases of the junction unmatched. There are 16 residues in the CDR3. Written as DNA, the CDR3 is TGTGCCAGCAGCCCCGGACTAGCGGGGGGGACCGACGGGCAGTACTTC. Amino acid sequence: CASSPGLAGGTDGQYF.

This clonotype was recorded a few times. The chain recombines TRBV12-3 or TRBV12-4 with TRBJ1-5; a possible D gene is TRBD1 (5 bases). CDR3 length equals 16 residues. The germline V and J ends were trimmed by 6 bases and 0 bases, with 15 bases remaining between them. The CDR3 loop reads CASSPTTGVSNQPQHF. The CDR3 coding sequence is TGTGCCAGCAGCCCTACCACAGGTGTTAGCAATCAGCCCCAGCATTTT.

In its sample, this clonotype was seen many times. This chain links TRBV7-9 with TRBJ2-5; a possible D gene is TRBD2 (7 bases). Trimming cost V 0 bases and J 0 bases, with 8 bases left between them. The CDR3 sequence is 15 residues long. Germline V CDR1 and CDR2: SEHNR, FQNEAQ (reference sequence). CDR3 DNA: TGTGCCAGCAGCTTAGCGCGGGGGCACCAAGAGACCCAGTACTTC. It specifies CASSLARGHQETQYF.

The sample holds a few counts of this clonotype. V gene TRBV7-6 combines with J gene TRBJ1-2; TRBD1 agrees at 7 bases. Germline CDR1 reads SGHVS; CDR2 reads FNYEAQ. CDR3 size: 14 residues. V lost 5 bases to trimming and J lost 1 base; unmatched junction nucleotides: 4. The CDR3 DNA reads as TGTGCCAGCAGCCCCGGGACAGATAACTATGGCTACACCTTC. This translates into CASSPGTDNYGYTF.

The CDR3, as DNA: TGCAGCGCCGGGACAGACGAAGCTTTCTTT. It codes for CSAGTDEAFF. The chain has TRBV29-1 and TRBJ1-1; TRBD1 matches 7 bases. The ends lost 7 bases at V and 8 bases at J; junction bases unmatched: 4. The CDR3 length is 10 residues. Germline CDR1 is SQVTM and CDR2 is ANQGSEA.

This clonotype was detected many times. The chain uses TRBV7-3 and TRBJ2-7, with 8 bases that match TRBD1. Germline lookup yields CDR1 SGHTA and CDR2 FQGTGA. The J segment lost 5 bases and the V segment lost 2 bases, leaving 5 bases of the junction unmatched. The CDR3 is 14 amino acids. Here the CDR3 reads CASSLFGTGDEQYF. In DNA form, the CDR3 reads TGTGCCAGCAGCTTATTCGGGACAGGAGACGAGCAGTACTTC.

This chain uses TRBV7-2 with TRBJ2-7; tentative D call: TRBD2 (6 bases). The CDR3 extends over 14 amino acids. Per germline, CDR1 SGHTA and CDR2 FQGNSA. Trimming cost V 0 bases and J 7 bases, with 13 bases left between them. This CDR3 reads CASSLAGGLREQYF. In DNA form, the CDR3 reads TGTGCCAGCAGCTTAGCGGGGGGACTCAGGGAGCAGTACTTC.

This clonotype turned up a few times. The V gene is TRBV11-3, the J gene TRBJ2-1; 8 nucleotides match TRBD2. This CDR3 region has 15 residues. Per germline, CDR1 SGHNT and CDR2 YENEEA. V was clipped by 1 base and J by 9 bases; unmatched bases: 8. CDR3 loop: CASSLAPGGQSEQFF. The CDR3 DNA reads TGTGCCAGCAGCTTAGCCCCGGGAGGGCAGAGTGAGCAGTTCTTC.

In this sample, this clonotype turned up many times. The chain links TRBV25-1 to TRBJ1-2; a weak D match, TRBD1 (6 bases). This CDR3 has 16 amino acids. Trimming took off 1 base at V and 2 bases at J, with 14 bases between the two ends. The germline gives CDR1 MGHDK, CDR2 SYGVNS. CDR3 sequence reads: CASSESTGHNNYGYTF. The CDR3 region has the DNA TGTGCCAGCAGTGAATCGACAGGCCACAACAACTATGGCTACACCTTC.

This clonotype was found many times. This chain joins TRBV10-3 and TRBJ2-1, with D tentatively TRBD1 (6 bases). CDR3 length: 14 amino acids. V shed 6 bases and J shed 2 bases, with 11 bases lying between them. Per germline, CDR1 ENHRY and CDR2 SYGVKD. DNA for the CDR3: TGTGCCATCAGGCCCGGGACAACCTACAATGAGCAGTTCTTC. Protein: CAIRPGTTYNEQFF.

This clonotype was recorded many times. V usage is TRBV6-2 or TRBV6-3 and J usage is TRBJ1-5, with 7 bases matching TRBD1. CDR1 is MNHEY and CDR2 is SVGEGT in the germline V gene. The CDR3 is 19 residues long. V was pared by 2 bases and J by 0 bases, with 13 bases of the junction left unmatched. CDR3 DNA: TGTGCCAGCAGTTACGGCCTTTTGCACAGGGGTTATAGCAATCAGCCCCAGCATTTT. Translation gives CASSYGLLHRGYSNQPQHF.

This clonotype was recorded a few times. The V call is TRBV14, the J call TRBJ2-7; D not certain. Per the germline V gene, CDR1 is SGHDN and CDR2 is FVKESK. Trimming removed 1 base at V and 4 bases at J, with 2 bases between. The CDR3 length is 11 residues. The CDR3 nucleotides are TGTGCCAGCAGCCAAGTATACGAGCAGTACTTC. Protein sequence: CASSQVYEQYF.

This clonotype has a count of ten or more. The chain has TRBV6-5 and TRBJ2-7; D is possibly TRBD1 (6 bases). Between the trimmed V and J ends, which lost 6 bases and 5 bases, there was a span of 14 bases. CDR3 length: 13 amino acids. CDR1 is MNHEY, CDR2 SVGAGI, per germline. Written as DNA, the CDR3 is TGTGCCAGCAGCTCCCACAGGGACGACGAGCAGTACTTC. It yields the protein CASSSHRDDEQYF.

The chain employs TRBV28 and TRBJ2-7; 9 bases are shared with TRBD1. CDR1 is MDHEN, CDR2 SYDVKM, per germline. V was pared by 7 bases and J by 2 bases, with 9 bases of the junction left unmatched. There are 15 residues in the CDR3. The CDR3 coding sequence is TGTGCCAGCAACCCCGGGACAGGGCAGGCCTACGAGCAGTACTTC. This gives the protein CASNPGTGQAYEQYF.

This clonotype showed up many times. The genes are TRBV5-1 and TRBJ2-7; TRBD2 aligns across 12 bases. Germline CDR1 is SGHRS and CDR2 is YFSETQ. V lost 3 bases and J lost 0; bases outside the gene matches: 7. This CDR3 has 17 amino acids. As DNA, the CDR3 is TGCGCCAGCAGCTCACTAGCGGGGGGAATGAGCTCCTACGAGCAGTACTTC. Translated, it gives CASSSLAGGMSSYEQYF.